This entry concerns a single TCR beta chain. It lacks a known antigen. A read error may explain this, as a much larger clone is one base away. The 39 donors, aged about 6 to 100 years, were systemically healthy Caucasian individuals from Russia. About 10 milliliters of peripheral blood were collected from each donor into EDTA-treated Vacutainer tubes. Ficoll-Paque density-gradient centrifugation was used to isolate PBMCs, with at least 6 million per sample. Total RNA, at least 6 micrograms per sample, was extracted from PBMCs with Trizol reagent. For every donor, flow cytometry on a PBMC aliquot measured the percentage of naive CD45RAhigh/CD27high T cells. This record belongs to a study of blood T cells in healthy people across ages (dated by TCRdb to about 2015). Some background on the complete study: In model experiments, roughly one uniquely barcoded TCR beta cDNA molecule per two T cells was captured by template switching. Donors were grouped into four age groups: young (average 16 years), middle-aged (about 40), aged (roughly 67) and long-lived (approximately 81). For two donors (one aged 18 to 29 and one aged 80 or older), the study analyzed two additional independent replicas of 1 million unique cDNA reads from the same blood draw. Using deep sequencing normalized with unique cDNA molecular identifiers, the study measured how TCR beta repertoire diversity changes with age. To avoid experimental bias, donors of different ages were randomly spread across the sequencing lanes.

The method behind the library was 5' RACE. Sequencing used an Illumina HiSeq 2500. A second PCR of roughly 7 to 11 cycles was performed with a sample-barcoded 5' primer and a J-beta primer mix. A unique molecular identifier was introduced onto each TCR beta cDNA molecule by a template-switch 5' adaptor carrying 12 random nucleotides. Each sample yielded at least 2.5 million CDR3-containing paired-end reads. First-strand cDNA synthesis was performed from all RNA using the Mint cDNA synthesis kit, with priming by a TRBC-specific oligonucleotide. After uracil-DNA glycosylase treatment, a first 18-cycle PCR used universal primers M1SS and BC2_uni_R on all cDNA. The original methods were these. For normalization, 1 million high-quality reads were randomly selected from each sample, with every read carrying a distinct molecular identifier. Instead of being binned into consensus sequences, reads with shared molecular identifiers were discarded. MiTCR, set to a Q25 quality threshold and the strictest error-elimination algorithm, was used for CDR3 identification, clonotype clustering and error correction. A nonparametric unseen species model with Euler transformation was used to estimate a lower bound on total TCR beta diversity. TCRdb handled the public reads itself, with Q25 trimming in fastp and clone calling in MiXCR, and kept productive beta chains. Rows merge per CDR3 protein into single entries with the most common DNA and genes. The authors' filters were not applied to this entry. The sample has roughly 680,000 distinct CDR3 sequences on record, more than 40% of them singletons. The top ten clones comprise around 32% of the sample.

Inclusive of the bounding cysteine and phenylalanine, the CDR3 is 16 residues long. Only the CDR3 portion is preserved as DNA: 48 bases, with reading frame beginning at the first base. CDR1 is given as LGHDT and CDR2 as YNNKEL, both from the germline V gene (reference sequence). General conclusions and limits of the study: Compared with the aged group, the long-lived group had more naive CD4+ T cells, fewer expanded clones and increased TCR diversity, a pattern suggesting age selection. Estimates of total diversity from one million sequenced T cells were regarded as lower bounds and underestimates. There was a strong correlation between observed TCR beta diversity and the percentage of naive T cells measured by flow cytometry. Because donor CMV infection status was unknown, age-related changes in expanded clonotypes were potentially confounded. Observed TCR beta diversity per million T cells fell roughly linearly with age, and a significant reduction was already apparent by age around 40. Bulk unsorted PBMC profiling prevented conclusive comparison of naive and antigen-experienced compartments.

This receptor was identified in a woman aged 60 to 75 in good health. Sequences were obtained from blood. The chain links TRBV3-1 with TRBJ2-1, and 9 bases in between align with TRBD2. DNA sequence: TGTGCCAGCAGCCAAGCCCCGGCAGCGGGAGGACGTGAGCGGTTCTTC. Translated, it gives CASSQAPAAGGRERFF.